This is a list of T cell receptor beta chains from one sample in a study of blood T cell repertoires in COVID-19. The table came from immunoSEQ multiplex PCR; TCRdb's copy has only in-frame clones and leaves some out. The data hold under 300,000 clones, with approximately 84% observed a single time. The source material was peripheral blood. The receptors were sampled from a human donor with COVID-19, enrolled during active disease. The donor label of this sample is uncertain. CDR3s include the opening cysteine and the closing phenylalanine or tryptophan. D genes are given only for firm matches. A row's size may be missing; if present it is once, few, many or a size class.

v_gene	d_gene	abundance	j_gene	CDR3nt	CDR3aa
TRBV6-1	TRBD1	-	TRBJ1-4	TGTGCCAGCAGTGACCCAGGGGGCCAGGAAAAACTGTTTTTT	CASSDPGGQEKLFF
TRBV3-1/TRBV3-2	TRBD1	-	TRBJ1-2	TGTGCCAGCAGCAAACCCGGGACAGGCTTTAACTATGGCTACACCTTC	CASSKPGTGFNYGYTF
TRBV27	TRBD1	-	TRBJ2-5	TGTGCCAGCAGTGGGGGACAGGGGGGGCAGGAGACCCAGTACTTC	CASSGGQGGQETQYF
TRBV2	TRBD2	-	TRBJ2-1	TGTGCCAGCAGGGGGGGGCTAGCGGGAGTAGGGGAGCAGTTCTTC	CASRGGLAGVGEQFF
TRBV11-2	TRBD2	-	TRBJ2-5	TGTGCCAGCAGCTCCTTTAGCGGGAGGGCCTTTGAGACCCAGTACTTC	CASSSFSGRAFETQYF
TRBV19	-	-	TRBJ2-7	TGTGCCAGTAGTATCAGTCAGCGGACAGCCGAGCAGTACTTC	CASSISQRTAEQYF
TRBV9	-	-	TRBJ1-5	TGTGCCAGCAGCGTAGGGGTCGGGAATCAGCCCCAGCATTTT	CASSVGVGNQPQHF
TRBV21-1	-	once	TRBJ2-6	TGTGCCAGCCCGAGTGTTGGTGGGGCCAACGTCCTGACTTTC	CASPSVGGANVLTF
TRBV6-2/TRBV6-3	-	-	TRBJ1-1	TGTGCCAGCAGCCCCGCGGGTGGGTACACTGAAGCTTTCTTT	CASSPAGGYTEAFF
TRBV28	-	-	TRBJ1-1	TGTGCCAGCAGACCGATTGAGGGGATTACAGGGTTGGCTTTCTTT	CASRPIEGITGLAFF
TRBV5-4	TRBD2	-	TRBJ2-2	TGTGCCAGCAGCTCTCGACTAGCGCGAAACACCGGGGAGCTGTTTTTT	CASSSRLARNTGELFF
TRBV6-5	TRBD1	-	TRBJ1-1	TGTGCCAGCAATCCGACAGGGGGTAACACTGAAGCTTTCTTT	CASNPTGGNTEAFF
TRBV19	-	-	TRBJ1-1	TGTGCCAGTAGTACCGACAGAGAAACTGAAGCTTTCTTT	CASSTDRETEAFF
TRBV6-6	TRBD2	-	TRBJ2-1	TGTGCCAGCAGTTACTCGGGCGGGGGCTCCTACAATGAGCAGTTCTTC	CASSYSGGGSYNEQFF
TRBV28	TRBD1	once	TRBJ1-5	TGTGCCAGCAGTTCGGGACAGGGAAGCGTCAATCAGCCCCAGCATTTT	CASSSGQGSVNQPQHF
TRBV11-3	-	-	TRBJ2-1	TGTGCCAGCAGCTCGCAGGGTTCCAATGAGCAGTTCTTC	CASSSQGSNEQFF
TRBV15	TRBD2	-	TRBJ2-3	TGTGCCACCAGCAGAGATTCATGGCGGGAGGGCATAGATACGCAGTATTTT	CATSRDSWREGIDTQYF
TRBV2	TRBD2	-	TRBJ2-3	TGTGCCAGCAGTGGGACTAGCGGCAACACAGATACGCAGTATTTT	CASSGTSGNTDTQYF
TRBV28	-	-	TRBJ2-2	TGTGCCAGCAGGCCGGGACTCCCGACCGGGGAGCTGTTTTTT	CASRPGLPTGELFF
TRBV4-1	TRBD1	-	TRBJ2-7	TGCGCCAGCAGCCAAGTCGCCGGAAGAGGGACAGGGGGCTACGAGCAGTACTTC	CASSQVAGRGTGGYEQYF
TRBV7-8	TRBD2	-	TRBJ2-5	TGTGCCAGCAGCTCAACTAGCGGGAGGGCCATGGAGACCCAGTACTTC	CASSSTSGRAMETQYF
TRBV19	TRBD1	-	TRBJ2-7	TGTGCCAGTAAGGAGCAGGGGGTAAACGAGCAGTACTTC	CASKEQGVNEQYF
TRBV28	TRBD2	-	TRBJ2-1	TGTGCCAGCAGTTTGGGGGGGGACCTGGAGCAGTTCTTC	CASSLGGDLEQFF
TRBV7-9	-	-	TRBJ1-3	TGTGCCACCTCCCCCTCTGGAAACACCATATATTTT	CATSPSGNTIYF
TRBV9	-	-	TRBJ1-6	TGTGCCAGCAGCCCCCTGACCAGGGATTCACCCCTCCACTTT	CASSPLTRDSPLHF
TRBV7-6	TRBD1	-	TRBJ2-7	TGTGCCAGCAGCTTACAAGGGACAGGGGACTACGAGCAGTACTTC	CASSLQGTGDYEQYF
TRBV28	TRBD1	-	TRBJ1-6	TGTGCCAGCAGTTTATGGGGACAGGAAAATTCACCCCTCCACTTT	CASSLWGQENSPLHF
TRBV3-1/TRBV3-2	-	few	TRBJ2-4	TGTGCCAGCAGGGCCACAGGGTCCCCAGCCAAAAACATTCAGTACTTC	CASRATGSPAKNIQYF
TRBV6-5	TRBD2	-	TRBJ2-7	TGTGCCAGCAGAGGACTAGCGGGCAGCTACGAGCAGTACTTC	CASRGLAGSYEQYF
TRBV3-1/TRBV3-2	-	few	TRBJ1-1	TGTGCCAGCAGCTTCGGACAGCTATCTGGCACTGAAGCTTTCTTT	CASSFGQLSGTEAFF
TRBV7-2	-	-	TRBJ2-3	TGTGCCAGCAGCCTGGCAGGCTCCACAGATACGCAGTATTTT	CASSLAGSTDTQYF
TRBV28	TRBD2	-	TRBJ2-7	TGTGCCAGCAGTGGCGGGGGGTTCTACGAGCAGTACTTC	CASSGGGFYEQYF
TRBV5-4	TRBD1	-	TRBJ1-2	TGTGCCAGCAGCTATGACAGGGAGTATGGCTACACCTTC	CASSYDREYGYTF
TRBV7-9	-	-	TRBJ2-2	TGTGCCAGCAGCTTACTAAACACCGGGGAGCTGTTTTTT	CASSLLNTGELFF
TRBV29-1	TRBD1	-	TRBJ1-4	TGCAGCGTGACAGGGACTAATGAAAAACTGTTTTTT	CSVTGTNEKLFF
TRBV19	TRBD1	-	TRBJ2-7	TGTGCCAGTAGTAGTCCCGGGACAGGGATCGAGCAGTACTTC	CASSSPGTGIEQYF
TRBV5-1	-	-	TRBJ1-4	TGCGCCAGCAGCCCCGGACAGCGAAATGAAAAACTGTTTTTT	CASSPGQRNEKLFF
TRBV5-4	-	-	TRBJ2-7	TGTGCCAGCAGCTTGGGGGCGGGACCCAACTACGAGCAGTACTTC	CASSLGAGPNYEQYF
TRBV7-2	TRBD2	-	TRBJ2-7	TGTGCCAGCAGCTTTCAGCTAGCGGGAGAGGGCGAGCAGTACTTC	CASSFQLAGEGEQYF
TRBV7-8	TRBD2	-	TRBJ2-7	TGTGCCAGCAGCTTACGAAGCGGGAGCCCTTACGAGCAGTACTTC	CASSLRSGSPYEQYF
TRBV5-1	-	few	TRBJ1-3	TGCGCCAGCTCGGACGGGAGCTCTGGAAACACCATATATTTT	CASSDGSSGNTIYF
TRBV4-3	-	-	TRBJ2-1	TGCGCCAGCAGCCAGGACACTCTAGCGCCTCGGCAGTTCTTC	CASSQDTLAPRQFF
TRBV5-1	TRBD2	-	TRBJ2-3	TGCGCCAGCAGCTTGGAGACTAGCGGGAGGATAGATACGCAGTATTTT	CASSLETSGRIDTQYF
TRBV6-5	-	-	TRBJ2-7	TGTGCCAGCAGTCGGGACTACGAGCAGTACTTC	CASSRDYEQYF
TRBV4-2	-	few	TRBJ1-6	TGTGCCAGCAGCCAAGAGGGGGAGGGGGGGGATTCACCCCTCCACTTT	CASSQEGEGGDSPLHF
TRBV28	-	-	TRBJ1-5	TGTGCCACCCGGGGGAGCAATCAGCCCCAGCATTTT	CATRGSNQPQHF
TRBV7-9	-	-	TRBJ1-6	TGTGCCAGCATCCGCGTGGGGGGGGAAGCTAATTCACCCCTCCACTTT	CASIRVGGEANSPLHF
TRBV24-1	-	-	TRBJ1-5	TGTGCCACCAGTGCACCAGGGACTAATCAGCCCCAGCATTTT	CATSAPGTNQPQHF
TRBV7-9	-	-	TRBJ2-7	TGTGCCAGCAGCTTAGGTAGTGGAGAGCCCTACGAGCAGTACTTC	CASSLGSGEPYEQYF
TRBV7-2	-	-	TRBJ1-1	TGTGCCAGCAGCTCACCCCTCGAAACATGGAACACTGAAGCTTTCTTT	CASSSPLETWNTEAFF
TRBV7-2	-	-	TRBJ1-1	TGTGCCAGCAGCTTCGGTTCGAACACTGAAGCTTTCTTT	CASSFGSNTEAFF